One sample yielded the 2 T cell receptor beta chains listed below, sequenced in a study of blood T cell repertoires in COVID-19. Only in-frame clones appear in the TCRdb table, and some are missing; sequencing was by immunoSEQ multiplex PCR. The sample lists a few hundred thousand clones, 85% to 90% occurring once. Sequencing was done on a sample of peripheral blood. The receptors stem from a man aged 60 to 75 who had recovered from COVID-19.

This sequence joins TRBV21-1 and TRBJ1-2; the table names TRBD1, a call not compared with the DNA. TRBV21-1 is noted as a pseudogene. The CDR3 has 16 amino acids. CDR3 residues: CASSTLDRGSFYGYTF. CDR3 sequence (DNA): TGTGCCAGCAGCACTCTTGACAGGGGATCGTTCTATGGCTACACCTTC.

The chain's CDR3 is CASSLRGTGTSGEQYF. The CDR3 DNA reads as TGTGCCAGCAGTCTTCGTGGTACAGGTACCTCTGGCGAGCAGTACTTC. The rearrangement uses TRBV5-4 and TRBJ2-7, with a weak D call TRBD1 (5 bases). The CDR3 runs 16 residues. Germline CDR1 and CDR2: SGHNT and YYREEE (reference sequence). The germline V and J ends were trimmed by 5 bases and 6 bases, with 24 bases remaining between them.